This T cell receptor (beta chain) was sequenced during a study of T cells after yellow fever vaccination. TCRdb independently ran MiXCR on the 5' RACE reads; one entry per CDR3 protein. This repertoire shows 450,000 to 550,000 distinct CDR3 sequences, around a fifth found once; its top ten account for approximately 15%. V was cut by 5 bases and J by 6 bases, with 19 bases left in between. The CDR3 consists of 15 residues. Germline lookup yields CDR1 MDHEN and CDR2 SYDVKM. The receptor was isolated from a man between 18 and 35 years old who received the YFV17D yellow fever vaccine. The sample in question was PBMCs, obtained around 3 weeks after the first yellow fever vaccination. The rearrangement links TRBV28 to TRBJ1-1; no reliable D call. The CDR3 sequence: CASSTGESQWAEAFF. For the CDR3, the DNA is TGTGCCAGCAGTACCGGGGAGTCCCAATGGGCTGAAGCTTTCTTT. The full variable domain, in which reference TRBV28 and TRBJ1-1 provide the parts outside the CDR3, is DVKVTQSSRYLVKRTGEKVFLECVQDMDHENMFWYRQDPGLGLRLIYFSYDVKMKEKGDIPEGYSVSREKKERFSLILESASTNQTSMYLCASSTGESQWAEAFFGQGTRLTVV.